This is a list of T cell receptor beta chains from one sample in a study of blood T cells in healthy people across ages. TCRdb re-analysed the 5' RACE reads in MiXCR, keeping a single row per CDR3 protein. The table includes more than 800,000 distinct CDR3 sequences, roughly 26% detected once. Input material: blood. Every receptor here comes from a woman at least 80 years old in good health. CDR3s include the opening cysteine and the closing phenylalanine or tryptophan. D genes are given only for firm matches. Clone sizes are given selectively: once, few, many, or a class where the clone is expanded.

D	V	J	size	CDR3	DNA
TRBD1	TRBV15	TRBJ1-1	-	CATSTLNRGYTEAFF	TGTGCCACCAGCACCTTGAACAGGGGGTATACTGAAGCTTTCTTT
-	TRBV7-2	TRBJ1-3	-	CASSLASTGISNTIYF	TGTGCCAGCAGCTTAGCCTCAACAGGAATAAGTAACACCATATATTTT
TRBD1	TRBV6-2/TRBV6-3	TRBJ2-7	many	CASSYAGQGLPYEQYF	TGTGCCAGCAGTTACGCGGGACAGGGGCTCCCCTACGAGCAGTACTTC
TRBD2	TRBV3-1	TRBJ2-1	-	CASSQDSGGSYNEQFF	TGTGCCAGCAGCCAAGATAGCGGGGGTTCCTACAATGAGCAGTTCTTC
TRBD2	TRBV5-1	TRBJ2-5	few	CASTVASGMYEQYF	TGCGCCAGCACCGTGGCTAGCGGGATGTATGAGCAGTACTTC
TRBD2	TRBV6-2/TRBV6-3	TRBJ2-3	many	CASSYPGLAGVRDTQYF	TGTGCCAGCAGTTACCCGGGACTAGCGGGGGTGAGAGATACGCAGTATTTT
-	TRBV27	TRBJ1-1	many	CASELYGGETEAFF	TGTGCCAGCGAACTATATGGGGGCGAGACTGAAGCTTTCTTT
TRBD1	TRBV14	TRBJ1-1	-	CASSGILGQGSPEAFF	TGTGCCAGCAGTGGGATTCTAGGACAGGGGAGCCCTGAAGCTTTCTTT
-	TRBV20-1	TRBJ2-4	-	CSVVSAKNIQYF	TGCAGTGTAGTATCTGCCAAAAACATTCAGTACTTC
TRBD1	TRBV6-1	TRBJ2-5	many	CASSVGQGADKTQYF	TGTGCCAGCAGTGTCGGGCAGGGGGCCGATAAGACCCAGTACTTC
TRBD1	TRBV5-1	TRBJ1-2	-	CASRLQGADGYTF	TGCGCCAGCAGACTACAGGGGGCCGATGGCTACACCTTC
TRBD2	TRBV7-9	TRBJ2-5	many	CASSPYGHSGLGTQYF	TGTGCCAGCAGCCCTTACGGACATAGCGGGCTTGGGACCCAGTACTTC
-	TRBV6-6	TRBJ2-6	-	CASRESSGANVPTF	TGTGCCAGCAGGGAGAGCTCTGGGGCCAACGTCCCGACTTTC